This record covers a single TCR beta chain. What it binds is unknown. These data belong to a study of cytomegalovirus exposure and HLA in healthy donors. Overall study findings and caveats: Usually a TCR sequence was rare, but some public TCRs were found in many donors. In the 90 to 150 validation repertoires, about 94% of cluster scores exceeded 0, per a later analysis.

The donors were part of the validation cohort of 95 to 150 subjects. That cohort was separate from the first cohort, which comprised about 730 subjects. Profiled with immunoSEQ multiplex PCR; TCRdb holds only in-frame clones, not every one. The table lists about 84,000 clones, roughly 88% of them singletons. The sample taken for sequencing was PBMCs. This TCR derives from a man aged 30 to 39 in good health and CMV-seronegative.

CDR3 protein: CASSSSYYNEQFF. CDR3 nucleotides: TGTGCCAGTTCTAGCTCCTACTACAATGAGCAGTTCTTC. This sequence joins TRBV19 and TRBJ2-1, with D tentatively TRBD2 (5 bases). CDR3 length equals 13 residues. Germline V gene sequence: CDR1 LNHDA, CDR2 SQIVND (reference sequence). Between the trimmed V and J ends, which lost 8 bases and 3 bases, there was a span of 11 bases.